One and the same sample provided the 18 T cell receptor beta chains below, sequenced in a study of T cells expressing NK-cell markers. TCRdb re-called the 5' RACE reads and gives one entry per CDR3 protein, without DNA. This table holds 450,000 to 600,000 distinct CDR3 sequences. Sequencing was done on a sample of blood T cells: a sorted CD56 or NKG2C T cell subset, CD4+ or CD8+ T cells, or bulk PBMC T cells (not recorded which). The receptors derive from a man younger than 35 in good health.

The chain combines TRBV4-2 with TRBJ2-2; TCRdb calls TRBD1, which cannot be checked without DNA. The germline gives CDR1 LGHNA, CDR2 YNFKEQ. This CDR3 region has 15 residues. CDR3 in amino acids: CASSQVGGVGGELFF.

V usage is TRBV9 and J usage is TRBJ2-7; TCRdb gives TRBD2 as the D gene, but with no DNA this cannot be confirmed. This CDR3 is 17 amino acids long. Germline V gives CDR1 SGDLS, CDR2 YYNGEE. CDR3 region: CASSVDGTSGRINEQYF.

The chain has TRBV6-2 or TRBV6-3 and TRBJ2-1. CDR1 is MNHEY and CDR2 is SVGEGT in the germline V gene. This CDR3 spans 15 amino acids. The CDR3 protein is CASSFVIVSYNEQFF.

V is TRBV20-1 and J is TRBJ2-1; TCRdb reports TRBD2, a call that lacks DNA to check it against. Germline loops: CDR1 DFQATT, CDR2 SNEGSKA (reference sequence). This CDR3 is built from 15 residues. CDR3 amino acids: CSAPPTGTIYNEQFF.

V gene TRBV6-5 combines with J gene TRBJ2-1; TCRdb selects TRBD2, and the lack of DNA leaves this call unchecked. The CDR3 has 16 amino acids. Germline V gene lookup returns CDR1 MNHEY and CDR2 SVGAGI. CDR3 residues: CASSTLREGGAVGQFF.

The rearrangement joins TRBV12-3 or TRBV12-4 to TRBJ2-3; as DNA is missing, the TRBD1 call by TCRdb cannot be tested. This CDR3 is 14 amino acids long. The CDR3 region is CASSLTRGTDTQYF.

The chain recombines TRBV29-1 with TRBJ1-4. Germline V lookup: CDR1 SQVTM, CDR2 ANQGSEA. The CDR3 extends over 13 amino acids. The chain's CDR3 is CSVDSGISEKLFF.

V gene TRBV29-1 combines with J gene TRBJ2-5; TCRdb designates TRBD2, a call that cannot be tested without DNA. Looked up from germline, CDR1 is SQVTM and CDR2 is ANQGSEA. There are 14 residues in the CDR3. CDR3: CSVDRTSGEETQYF.

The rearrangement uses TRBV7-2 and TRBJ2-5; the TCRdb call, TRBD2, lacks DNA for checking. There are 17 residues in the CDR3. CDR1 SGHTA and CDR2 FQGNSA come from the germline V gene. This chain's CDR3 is CASSLSPTSGYKETQYF.

This CDR3 is CAWNGGYLNEQFF. The V gene is TRBV30, the J gene TRBJ2-1. In germline, CDR1 is GTSNPN, CDR2 SVGIG (reference sequence). The CDR3 consists of 13 residues.

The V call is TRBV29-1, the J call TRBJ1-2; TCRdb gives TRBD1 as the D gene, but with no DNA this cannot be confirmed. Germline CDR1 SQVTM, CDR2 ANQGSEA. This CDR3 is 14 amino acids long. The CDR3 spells CSVEARDSVYGYTF.

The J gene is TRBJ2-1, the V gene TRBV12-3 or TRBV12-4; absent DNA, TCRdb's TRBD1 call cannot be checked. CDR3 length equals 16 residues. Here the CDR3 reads CASTQDRGRGYNEQFF.

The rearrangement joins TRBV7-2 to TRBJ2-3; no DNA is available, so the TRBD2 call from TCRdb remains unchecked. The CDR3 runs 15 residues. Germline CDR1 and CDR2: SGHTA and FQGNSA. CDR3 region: CASSTRLGGTDTQYF.

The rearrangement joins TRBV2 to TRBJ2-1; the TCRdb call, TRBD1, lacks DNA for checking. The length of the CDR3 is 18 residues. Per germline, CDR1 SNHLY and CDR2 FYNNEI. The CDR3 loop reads CASSEAYLRDTPYNEQFF.

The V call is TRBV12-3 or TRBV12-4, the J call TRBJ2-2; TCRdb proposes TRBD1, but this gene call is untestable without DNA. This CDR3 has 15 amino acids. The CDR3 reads CASSPSDREAGELFF.

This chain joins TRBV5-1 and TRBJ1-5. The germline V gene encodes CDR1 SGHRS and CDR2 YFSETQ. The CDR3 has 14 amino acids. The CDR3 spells CASSPVLGDQPQHF.

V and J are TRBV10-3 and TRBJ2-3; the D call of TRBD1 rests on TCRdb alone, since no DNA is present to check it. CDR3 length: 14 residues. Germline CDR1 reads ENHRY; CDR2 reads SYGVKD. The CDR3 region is CAISAGQGGNTQYF.

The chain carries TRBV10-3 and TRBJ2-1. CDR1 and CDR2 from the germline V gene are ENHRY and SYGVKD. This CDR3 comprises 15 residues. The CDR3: CAISEGQVNSNEQFF.